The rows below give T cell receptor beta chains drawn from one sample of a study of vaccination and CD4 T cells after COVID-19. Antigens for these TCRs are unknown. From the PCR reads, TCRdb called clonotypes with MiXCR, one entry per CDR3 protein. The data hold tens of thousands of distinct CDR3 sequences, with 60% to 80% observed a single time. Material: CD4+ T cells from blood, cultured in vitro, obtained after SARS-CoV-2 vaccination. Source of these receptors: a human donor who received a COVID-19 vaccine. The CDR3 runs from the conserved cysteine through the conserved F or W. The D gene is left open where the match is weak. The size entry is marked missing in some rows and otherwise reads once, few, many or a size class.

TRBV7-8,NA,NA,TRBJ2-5,TGTGCCAGCAGCGTCTCGCGGGGAAACCGCGGGTACCAAGAGACCCAGTACTTC,CASSVSRGNRGYQETQYF
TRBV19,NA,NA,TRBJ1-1,TGTGCCAGTAGACCGGAAGGCAGGAGCACTGAAGCTTTCTTT,CASRPEGRSTEAFF
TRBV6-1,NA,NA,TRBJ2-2,TGTGCCATCAGTGTAGGGACTTCAAATGCGAACACCGGGGAGCTGTTTTTT,CAISVGTSNANTGELFF
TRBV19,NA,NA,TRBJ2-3,TGTGCCAGTAGTTCCCCCGGGGACGACACAGATACGCAGTATTTT,CASSSPGDDTDTQYF
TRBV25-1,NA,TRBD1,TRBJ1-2,TGTGCCAGCAGTGAACTACAGGGGAGTTATGGCTACACCTTC,CASSELQGSYGYTF
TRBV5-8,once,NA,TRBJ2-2,TGTGCCAGCAGCTTGGACAGGGGAGGTGCGAACACCGGGGAGCTGTTTTTT,CASSLDRGGANTGELFF
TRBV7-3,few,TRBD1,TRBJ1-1,TGTGCCAGCAGCACTCAGGGGGTGGCAACTGAAGCTTTCTTT,CASSTQGVATEAFF
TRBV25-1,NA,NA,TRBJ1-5,TGTGCCAGCAGGGCTCAGGGGTTTCTTAGCAATCAGCCCCAGCATTTT,CASRAQGFLSNQPQHF
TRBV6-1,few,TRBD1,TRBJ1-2,TGTGCCAGCAGTGGTTACAGGGGCGGCTACACCTTC,CASSGYRGGYTF
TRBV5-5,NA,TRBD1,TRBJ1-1,TGCGCCAGCAGCAAGGACAGGGGGGGATTGAACACTGAAGCTTTCTTT,CASSKDRGGLNTEAFF
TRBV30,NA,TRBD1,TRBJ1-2,TGTGCCTGGAGTGTGGGGACAGGGGCTAATGGCTACACCTTC,CAWSVGTGANGYTF
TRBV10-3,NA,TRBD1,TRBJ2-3,TGTGCCATCAGTGAGAACCCAGGGGGCGCAGATACGCAGTATTTT,CAISENPGGADTQYF
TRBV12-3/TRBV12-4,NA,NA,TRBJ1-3,TGTGCCAGCAGTTCAGACAGGAGGTTGACTGGAAACACCATATATTTT,CASSSDRRLTGNTIYF
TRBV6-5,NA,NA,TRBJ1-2,TGTGCCAGCAGTTCAACCAGGGGTAACTATGGCTACACCTTC,CASSSTRGNYGYTF
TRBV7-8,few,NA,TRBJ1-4,TGTGCCAGCAGCTTTCGGGCTTATCAGGAACCTTCAGGAAAACTGTTTTTT,CASSFRAYQEPSGKLFF
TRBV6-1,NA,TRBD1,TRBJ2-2,TGTGCCAGCAGCACAGGGGGTTTCACCGGGGAGCTGTTTTTT,CASSTGGFTGELFF
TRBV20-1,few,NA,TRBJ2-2,TGCAGTGCTAGAGGGGGGACTGCCCAAACAGGGACCGGGGAGCTGTTTTTT,CSARGGTAQTGTGELFF
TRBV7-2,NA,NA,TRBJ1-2,TGTGCCAGCAGCCCCCAGGGAGGATTCAACTATGGCTACACCTTC,CASSPQGGFNYGYTF
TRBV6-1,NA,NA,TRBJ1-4,TGTGCCAGCAGTCTGGTCAGTACGGATGAAAAACTGTTTTTT,CASSLVSTDEKLFF
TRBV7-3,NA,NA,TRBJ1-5,TGTGCCAGCACCGGGGGTCAGCCCCAGCATTTT,CASTGGQPQHF
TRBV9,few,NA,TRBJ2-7,TGTGCCAGCAGCCTGCTCAGGGCGAGAACCCCGGGGTTCGAGCAGTACTTC,CASSLLRARTPGFEQYF
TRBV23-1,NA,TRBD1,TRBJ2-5,TGCGCCAGCAATCAATGGGCCAATGCAGAGACAGGGGCCGCTCAAGAGACCCAGTACTTC,CASNQWANAETGAAQETQYF
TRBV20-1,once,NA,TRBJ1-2,TGCAGTGCTAATCGGGGAATTAACTATGGCTACACCTTC,CSANRGINYGYTF
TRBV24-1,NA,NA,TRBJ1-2,TGTGCCACCAGTGACACGACAGACTATGGCTACACCTTC,CATSDTTDYGYTF
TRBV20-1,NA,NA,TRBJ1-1,TGCAGTGCTAGATCCTTAAACATCCCAAACACTGAAGCTTTCTTT,CSARSLNIPNTEAFF
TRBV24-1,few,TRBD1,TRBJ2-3,TGTGCCACCAGTGACGCGACAGGGGGAGAGGGCACAGATACGCAGTATTTT,CATSDATGGEGTDTQYF
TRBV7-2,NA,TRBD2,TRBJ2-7,TGTGCCAGCAGCTATAAGGGGAGGGTATCCTACGAGCAGTACTTC,CASSYKGRVSYEQYF
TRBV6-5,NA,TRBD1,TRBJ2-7,TGTGCCAGCAGTTACTCGACAGGGTTCGAGCAGTACTTC,CASSYSTGFEQYF
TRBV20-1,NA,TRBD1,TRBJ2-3,TGCAGTGCTAGAGCGGACAGGGGCCCAGATACGCAGTATTTT,CSARADRGPDTQYF
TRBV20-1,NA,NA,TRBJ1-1,TGCAGTGCTAGCAGACCGGGGGGCACTGAAGCTTTCTTT,CSASRPGGTEAFF